The next 23 T cell receptor beta chains were all read from a single sample in a study of blood T cell repertoires in COVID-19. Profiled with immunoSEQ multiplex PCR; TCRdb holds only in-frame clones, not every one. The sample comprises roughly 32,000 clones, about 85% of which are singletons, and over 1.5% rests with the top ten. Sequenced: peripheral blood. The receptors come from a man aged 50-59 years with active or convalescent COVID-19.

This sequence joins TRBV9 and TRBJ2-2, with a weak D call TRBD2 (6 bases). There are 16 residues in the CDR3. Trimming left V 3 bases short and J 8 bases short, with 20 bases between. Germline V gene sequence: CDR1 SGDLS, CDR2 YYNGEE. CDR3 nucleotides: TGTGCCAGCAGCGGTCAGGGCTGGGAGGATAGTGGGGAGCTGTTTTTT. Its protein product is CASSGQGWEDSGELFF.

The genes are TRBV3-1 (or the pseudogene TRBV3-2) and TRBJ1-3, with TRBD1 matching over 7 bases. The CDR3 has 17 amino acids. V lost 2 bases, J lost 2 bases, and 9 bases stayed unmatched. Germline V gene sequence: CDR1 LGHDT, CDR2 YNNKEL (reference sequence). CDR3 DNA sequence: TGTGCCAGCAGCCAAAGTGGTAACAGGGGTCCTGGAAACACCATATATTTT. As protein: CASSQSGNRGPGNTIYF.

This clone was observed once. The V call is TRBV11-1, the J call TRBJ1-1; D may be TRBD1 (5 bases). Germline V gene lookup returns CDR1 SGHAT and CDR2 FQDESV (reference sequence). The CDR3 extends over 14 amino acids. V lost 5 bases to trimming and J lost 1 base, with 11 bases between them. The CDR3 protein is CASSPSDTNTEAFF. In DNA, the CDR3 is TGTGCCAGCAGCCCTTCGGACACGAACACTGAAGCTTTCTTT.

The gene calls are TRBV27 and TRBJ1-1, with 7 bases that match TRBD1. CDR1 and CDR2 (germline): MNHEY, SMNVEV (reference sequence). V was clipped by 6 bases and J by 0 bases; unmatched bases: 16. This CDR3 region has 18 residues. CDR3: CASRPFSGTEILNTEAFF. The CDR3 DNA follows: TGTGCCAGCAGGCCCTTTTCCGGGACAGAGATTCTGAACACTGAAGCTTTCTTT.

The V and J genes are TRBV20-1 and TRBJ2-1; 11 bases agree with TRBD2. The CDR3 has 14 amino acids. V trimming: 5 bases; J trimming: 8 bases; junction bases outside the gene matches: 8. Germline V gene sequence: CDR1 DFQATT, CDR2 SNEGSKA (reference sequence). The CDR3 sequence: CSARGTSGSHEQFF. The DNA for the CDR3 is TGCAGTGCTCGTGGTACTAGCGGGAGCCATGAGCAGTTCTTC.

This chain links TRBV2 with TRBJ2-1; TRBD2 matches 9 bases. This CDR3 spans 16 amino acids. The V and J ends lost 6 bases and 9 bases, in that order; junction bases with no gene match: 15. Germline CDR1 is SNHLY and CDR2 is FYNNEI. The CDR3 nucleotides are TGTGCCAGCAGCACCGGTAGCGGGGGCCCGGCTGGTGAGCAGTTCTTC. Amino acids: CASSTGSGGPAGEQFF.

The chain couples TRBV7-6 to TRBJ2-1; 13 bases are a match to TRBD2. The CDR3 extends over 16 amino acids. Germline CDR1 is SGHVS and CDR2 is FNYEAQ. J was trimmed by 7 bases and V by 4 bases; bases with no gene match: 7. CDR3 sequence reads: CASSSRGLAGINEQFF. CDR3 in DNA: TGTGCCAGCAGCTCCCGGGGACTAGCGGGAATAAATGAGCAGTTCTTC.

V and J are TRBV28 and TRBJ1-4, with a tentative D call TRBD1 (6 bases). Trimming stripped 3 bases from V and 7 bases from J, with 12 bases between. The CDR3 sequence is 14 residues long. Germline CDR1 MDHEN, CDR2 SYDVKM. This CDR3 reads CASSLEQGFEKLFF. CDR3 DNA sequence: TGTGCCAGCAGTTTGGAACAGGGCTTTGAAAAACTGTTTTTT.

This sequence joins TRBV5-1 and TRBJ2-6; 9 nucleotides line up with TRBD1. CDR3 length: 15 amino acids. V lost 4 bases to trimming and J lost 4 bases; unmatched junction nucleotides: 3. Germline V gene data show CDR1 as SGHRS and CDR2 as YFSETQ. The CDR3 loop reads CASSEQGAGANVLTF. As DNA, the CDR3 is TGCGCCAGCAGCGAACAGGGGGCCGGGGCCAACGTCCTGACTTTC.

This clone was seen only once. The rearrangement joins TRBV4-1 to TRBJ1-5, with D maybe TRBD1 (5 bases). CDR1 and CDR2 (germline): MGHRA, YSYEKL. With 1 base removed from V and 6 bases from J, the gap between germline ends came to 13 bases. The CDR3 runs 15 residues. The CDR3 region is CASSQVVQGSQPQHF. As DNA, the CDR3 is TGCGCCAGCAGCCAAGTTGTTCAGGGCAGTCAGCCCCAGCATTTT.

V is TRBV29-1 and J is TRBJ2-2; 9 nucleotides line up with TRBD2. Germline CDR1 and CDR2: SQVTM and ANQGSEA. The V gene end was trimmed by 5 bases and the J gene end by 7 bases; junction bases not matched to a gene: 8. This CDR3 contains 14 residues. The CDR3 here is CSVRPSGNVGELFF. CDR3 sequence (DNA): TGCAGCGTTCGTCCTAGCGGGAATGTCGGGGAGCTGTTTTTT.

The chain has TRBV21-1 and TRBJ2-2; TRBD2, the table's D call, lacks a check against the DNA. TRBV21-1 is tagged as a pseudogene. This CDR3 region has 17 residues. CDR3 amino acids: CASSKARQRANTGELFF. CDR3 in DNA: TGTGCCAGCAGCAAAGCGAGGCAGCGGGCGAACACCGGGGAGCTGTTTTTT.

The V gene is TRBV2, the J gene TRBJ2-7, with unresolved D. Germline V gives CDR1 SNHLY, CDR2 FYNNEI. This CDR3 has 13 residues. V lost 6 bases to trimming and J lost 2 bases, with 11 bases between them. The CDR3 region is CASSGVVPYEQYF. The CDR3 DNA is TGTGCCAGCAGCGGAGTGGTCCCCTACGAGCAGTACTTC.

This clone was picked up one time. This chain connects TRBV28 to TRBJ1-4, with TRBD1 matching over 9 bases. V was pared by 6 bases and J by 5 bases, with 7 bases of the junction left unmatched. Germline V gene data show CDR1 as MDHEN and CDR2 as SYDVKM. The CDR3 totals 15 residues. CDR3 in DNA: TGTGCCAGCAGCTGGAACAGGGGGCGAAATGAAAAACTGTTTTTT. It is translated as CASSWNRGRNEKLFF. Drawing the rest from reference TRBV28 and TRBJ1-4, the complete variable domain is DVKVTQSSRYLVKRTGEKVFLECVQDMDHENMFWYRQDPGLGLRLIYFSYDVKMKEKGDIPEGYSVSREKKERFSLILESASTNQTSMYLCASSWNRGRNEKLFFGSGTQLSVL.

The chain links TRBV4-1 to TRBJ2-7; 11 nucleotides agree with TRBD2. Germline trimming cut 4 bases from V and 2 bases from J; bases unmatched to any gene: 16. Per germline, CDR1 MGHRA and CDR2 YSYEKL. This CDR3 is built from 19 residues. DNA of the CDR3: TGCGCCAGCAGCCGGGGGGTTGGGACTAGCGGTTTAACGACCTACGAGCAGTACTTC. Translation gives CASSRGVGTSGLTTYEQYF.

This sequence joins TRBV30 and TRBJ1-1; 8 bases align to TRBD1. With 5 bases clipped from V and 2 bases from J, the junction kept 1 base outside the gene matches. Germline V gene data show CDR1 as GTSNPN and CDR2 as SVGIG (reference sequence). This CDR3 spans 12 amino acids. The CDR3 DNA reads as TGTGCCTGGGGACAGGGTAACACTGAAGCTTTCTTT. This gives the protein CAWGQGNTEAFF.

The V call is TRBV27, the J call TRBJ2-2; 7 nucleotides line up with TRBD2. Germline assignment: CDR1 MNHEY and CDR2 SMNVEV (reference sequence). This CDR3 is built from 16 residues. J was trimmed by 7 bases and V by 4 bases; bases with no gene match: 12. CDR3 loop: CASSYLTGGPGGELFF. DNA for the CDR3: TGTGCCAGCAGTTATCTCACGGGAGGTCCGGGCGGGGAGCTGTTTTTT.

The chain is built from TRBV2 and TRBJ2-7; 7 bases match TRBD1. After removal of 6 bases from V and 2 bases from J, the junction contained 7 bases not matched to a gene. Germline loops: CDR1 SNHLY, CDR2 FYNNEI. The CDR3 has 14 residues. The CDR3 nucleotides are TGTGCCAGCAGGACCAGACAGGGACCCTACGAGCAGTACTTC. Translated, it gives CASRTRQGPYEQYF.

DNA of the CDR3: TGTGCCAGCAGCCGAACAGGGGTTACCAGCGGAATCTCCTACGAGCAGTACTTC. It is translated as CASSRTGVTSGISYEQYF. This rearrangement joins TRBV6-2 or TRBV6-3 to TRBJ2-7; 7 positions agree with TRBD1. CDR1 is MNHEY and CDR2 is SVGEGT in the germline V gene. J was trimmed by 0 bases and V by 6 bases; bases with no gene match: 17. The CDR3 has 18 amino acids.

This clone has only a few counts. The CDR3 sequence: CASSLTDEETQYF. CDR3 nucleotides: TGTGCCAGCAGCTTAACAGATGAAGAGACCCAGTACTTC. The rearrangement joins TRBV7-6 to TRBJ2-5; D gene unclear. This CDR3 is built from 13 residues. Germline V CDR1 and CDR2: SGHVS, FNYEAQ. V lost 2 bases and J 3 bases, leaving 7 bases between the germline ends.

CDR3 coding DNA: TGTGCCAGTAGTATATGGAGGGGGCCGATCAATCAGCCCCAGCATTTT. This gives the protein CASSIWRGPINQPQHF. This chain links TRBV19 with TRBJ1-5, with 7 bases matching TRBD1. CDR3 length equals 16 residues. The germline V gene has CDR1 LNHDA and CDR2 SQIVND (reference sequence). After removal of 2 bases from V and 3 bases from J, the junction contained 7 bases not matched to a gene.

The chain couples TRBV10-3 to TRBJ2-7, with a weak D call TRBD2 (6 bases). Trimming removed 0 bases from V and 1 base from J, with 10 bases in between. This CDR3 has 15 amino acids. The germline V gene has CDR1 ENHRY and CDR2 SYGVKD. CDR3 in DNA: TGTGCCATCAGTGAGTCGGAGGGATCTTCCTACGAGCAGTACTTC. Its protein product is CAISESEGSSYEQYF.

V and J are TRBV25-1 and TRBJ2-3; TRBD2 matches at 9 bases. There are 17 residues in the CDR3. V shed 5 bases, J shed 1 base, and the junction held 10 bases outside the gene matches. Germline V gene lookup returns CDR1 MGHDK and CDR2 SYGVNS. CDR3 sequence reads: CASSPTSGPSRTDTQYF. The CDR3 DNA follows: TGTGCCAGCAGTCCTACTAGCGGGCCCTCCCGCACAGATACGCAGTATTTT.